The sequence of this T cell receptor (beta chain) was determined in a study of blood T cell repertoires in COVID-19. Whole-study context: There were acute and convalescent COVID-19 samples, and they came from the United States, Italy and Spain. Sources were T cells, B-cell-depleted T cells, or PBMCs; the material itself was cDNA or gDNA.

The CDR3 covers 14 residues. V lost 1 base, J lost 2 bases, and 6 bases lay in between. Germline CDR1 and CDR2: MGHRA and YSYEKL. This clone has more than one count but fewer than ten. In the source study's methods: Scientists estimated how many nucleated cells there were by amplifying reference gene primers. Method: immunoSEQ multiplex PCR; TCRdb's copy keeps in-frame clones and lacks some. V and J calls plus clone size are reproduced from that table; the DNA served to infer D and trimming. The sample includes tens of thousands of clones, 65% to 80% of them seen just once. The chain joins TRBV4-1 to TRBJ1-5; D is undetermined. The source material was peripheral blood. The TCR comes from a woman of 80 years or more with active or convalescent COVID-19. The CDR3 DNA reads as TGCGCCAGCAGCCAAGGATCAGGCAATCAGCCCCAGCATTTT. As protein: CASSQGSGNQPQHF.